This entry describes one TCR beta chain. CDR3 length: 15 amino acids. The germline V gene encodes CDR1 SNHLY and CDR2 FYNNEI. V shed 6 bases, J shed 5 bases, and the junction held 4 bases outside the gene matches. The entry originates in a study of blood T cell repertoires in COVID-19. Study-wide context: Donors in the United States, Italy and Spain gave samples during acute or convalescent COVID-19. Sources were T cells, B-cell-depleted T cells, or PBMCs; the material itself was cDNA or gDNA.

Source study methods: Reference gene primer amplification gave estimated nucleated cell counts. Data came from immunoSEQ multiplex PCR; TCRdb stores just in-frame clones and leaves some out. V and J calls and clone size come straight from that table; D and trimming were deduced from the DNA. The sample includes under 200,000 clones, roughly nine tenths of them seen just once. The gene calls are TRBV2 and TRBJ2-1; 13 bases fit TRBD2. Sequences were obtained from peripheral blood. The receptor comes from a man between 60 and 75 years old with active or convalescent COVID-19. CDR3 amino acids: CASSPGTSGNNEQFF. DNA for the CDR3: TGTGCCAGCAGCCCCGGGACTAGCGGGAACAATGAGCAGTTCTTC.